Listed below are T cell receptor beta chains from one sample, sequenced in a study of shared clonotypes between healthy human individuals. Generated by immunoSEQ multiplex PCR, the TCRdb table keeps only in-frame clones and is missing some. The sample shows about 960,000 clones, roughly 72% of them seen only once. What was sequenced was memory CD4+ T cells sorted from blood. The receptors were sampled from a man aged 18 to 30 in good health. Each CDR3 is given with its conserved first and last residue. The D gene is left open where the match is weak. Not every row has a clone size; where given, it reads once, few, many or a size class.

d_call	clone_size	j_call	v_call	cdr3_nt	cdr3_aa
TRBD1	many	TRBJ1-2	TRBV6-5	TGTGCCAGCAGCCCGACAGGGAATGGCTACACCTTC	CASSPTGNGYTF
NA	once	TRBJ2-5	TRBV6-5	TGTGCCAGCAGTTACTCACTAGGAGCCCAGTACTTC	CASSYSLGAQYF
TRBD2	many	TRBJ2-3	TRBV30	TGTGCCGGCTGCCCGCGGGGGGACGATACGCAGTATTTT	CAGCPRGDDTQYF
TRBD1	NA	TRBJ1-5	TRBV19	TGTGCCAGTAGCCTCATTGACAGGGATGATCAGCCCCAGCATTTT	CASSLIDRDDQPQHF
NA	NA	TRBJ1-2	TRBV20-1	TGCAGTGCTGGAACCCCGGCGGGCTACACCTTC	CSAGTPAGYTF
NA	few	TRBJ1-4	TRBV2	TGTGCCAGCAGGGCAGGGTTAACTAATGAAAAACTGTTTTTT	CASRAGLTNEKLFF
TRBD2	NA	TRBJ2-3	TRBV9	TGTGCCAGCAGCCTGGGGACTAGCGGGGGGAGCACAGATACGCAGTATTTT	CASSLGTSGGSTDTQYF
NA	once	TRBJ2-3	TRBV29-1	TGCAGCGTTAACGATGGGACAGATACGCAGTATTTT	CSVNDGTDTQYF
NA	NA	TRBJ2-4	TRBV7-2	TGTGCCAGCAGCGAGCAGGGGATAACACCCAAAAACATTCAGTACTTC	CASSEQGITPKNIQYF
NA	NA	TRBJ2-3	TRBV5-1	TGCGCCAGCAGCTTGACTAGCCTCATCACAGATACGCAGTATTTT	CASSLTSLITDTQYF
NA	NA	TRBJ1-2	TRBV6-1	TGTGCCAGCAGTGAATCTCGGCAGGGCGGTGGCTACACCTTC	CASSESRQGGGYTF
NA	few	TRBJ1-1	TRBV12-5	TGTGCTAGTGGTTCCAGTCTGGGGAACACTGAAGCTTTCTTT	CASGSSLGNTEAFF
NA	NA	TRBJ1-1	TRBV7-2	TGTGCCAGCAGATTGACCCCACAGGGCCCTGAAGCTTTCTTT	CASRLTPQGPEAFF
NA	NA	TRBJ2-2	TRBV10-3	TGTGCCATCAGTGAGTCGACGCCCGGGGACACCGGGGAGCTGTTTTTT	CAISESTPGDTGELFF
NA	once	TRBJ2-7	TRBV29-1	TGCAGCGATTTTCAGCAGTACTTC	CSDFQQYF
TRBD1	NA	TRBJ1-1	TRBV23-1	TGCGCCAGCAAGCAGGGGGGCACTGAAGCTTTCTTT	CASKQGGTEAFF
TRBD1	NA	TRBJ1-5	TRBV6-1	TGTGCCAGCAGCCTGGGACAGGGATATCAGCCCCAGCATTTT	CASSLGQGYQPQHF
NA	NA	TRBJ1-5	TRBV6-6	TGTGCCAGCAGCGGGGGGGATGGTCAGCCCCAGCATTTT	CASSGGDGQPQHF
NA	NA	TRBJ1-2	TRBV7-2	TGTGCCAGCAGCCCCCGGACGGTAACTTATGGCTACACCTTC	CASSPRTVTYGYTF
NA	few	TRBJ1-1	TRBV6-1	TGTGCCAGCAGTGAAGGGGTACAGGCTTTCTTT	CASSEGVQAFF
TRBD1	few	TRBJ1-3	TRBV14	TGTGCCAGCAGCCCGACAGGGCCTGGAAACACCATATATTTT	CASSPTGPGNTIYF
TRBD2	once	TRBJ2-7	TRBV13	TGTGCCAGCACCTCAGAGTGGGGTAGCGGGGAGTTC	CASTSEWGSGEF
NA	NA	TRBJ2-7	TRBV6-1	TGTGCCAGCAGTGTCCCAGGGCCCTACGAGCAGTACTTC	CASSVPGPYEQYF
NA	NA	TRBJ2-5	TRBV6-5	TGTGCCACGAGGTTACTGGCCCTCCTGGAGACCCAGTACTTC	CATRLLALLETQYF
TRBD1	NA	TRBJ2-2	TRBV2	TGTGCCAGTGGACAGGGGTCGGGGACCGGGGAGCTGTTTTTT	CASGQGSGTGELFF
TRBD2	NA	TRBJ2-3	TRBV9	TGTGCCAGCAGCGTAGCTGCGACTAGCGGCACAGATACGCAGTATTTT	CASSVAATSGTDTQYF
NA	NA	TRBJ2-2	TRBV7-9	TGTGCCAGCAGCTTAGCGTGGAAGGGGGGCACCGGGGAGCTGTTTTTT	CASSLAWKGGTGELFF
TRBD1	NA	TRBJ2-2	TRBV7-9	TGTGCCAGCAGCTTAGAGCGCAGGGGGCGCACCGGGGAGCTGTTTTTT	CASSLERRGRTGELFF
NA	NA	TRBJ1-2	TRBV7-3	TGTGCCAGCAGCTTCGACGGATATGGCTACACCTTC	CASSFDGYGYTF
TRBD1	NA	TRBJ1-2	TRBV6-1	TGTGCCAGCAGTGTACAGGGGGCGGAGGGCTACACCTTC	CASSVQGAEGYTF
TRBD2	NA	TRBJ2-1	TRBV5-1	TGCGCCAGCAGCGTAACTAGCGGGAGGGTGATCAATGAGCAGTTCTTC	CASSVTSGRVINEQFF
NA	NA	TRBJ1-4	TRBV18	TGTGCCAGCTCACCATTTGAGAGGGGCGGTGAAAAACTGTTTTTT	CASSPFERGGEKLFF
NA	NA	TRBJ1-3	TRBV15	TGTGCCACCAGCAGAGGGGACAATCCTTTTCTCGGGTTT	CATSRGDNPFLGF
NA	few	TRBJ1-6	TRBV28	TGTGCCAGCGGTCCCTCCGGGACACAAGACTCCTATAATTCACCCCTCCACTTT	CASGPSGTQDSYNSPLHF
TRBD1	NA	TRBJ1-1	TRBV11-2	TGTGCCAGCCTTAGGGGGCTCAACACTGAAGCTTTCTTT	CASLRGLNTEAFF
NA	once	TRBJ1-1	TRBV18	TGTGCCAGCTCTCGCGGAACTACAGGGTTACGGACGAACACTGAAGCTTTCTTT	CASSRGTTGLRTNTEAFF
TRBD2	NA	TRBJ2-1	TRBV5-1	TGCGCCAGCAGCTTGACTCTAGCGGGAGTAGACAATGAGCAGTTCTTC	CASSLTLAGVDNEQFF
TRBD2	NA	TRBJ2-7	TRBV18	TGTGCCAGCTCACCGGGACTAGCGGGAGTGGGCCAGTACTTC	CASSPGLAGVGQYF
NA	NA	TRBJ2-1	TRBV4-2	TGTGCCAGCAGCCAAGAGTACGGGGGCTACAATGAGCAGTTCTTC	CASSQEYGGYNEQFF
NA	NA	TRBJ2-5	TRBV11-2	TGTGCCAGCAGCTTTTACACGTCGGAGACCCAGTACTTC	CASSFYTSETQYF
TRBD1	NA	TRBJ2-7	TRBV7-2	TGTGCCAGCAGCTTAGCAACAGGGGGTTACGAGCAGTACTTC	CASSLATGGYEQYF
NA	NA	TRBJ1-2	TRBV5-4	TGTGCCAGCACCCGGTGGGAGGACTATGGCTACACCTTC	CASTRWEDYGYTF
NA	NA	TRBJ1-6	TRBV7-2	TGTGCCAGCAGCTTAGTACCAACTTATAATTCACCCCTCCACTTT	CASSLVPTYNSPLHF
NA	NA	TRBJ1-4	TRBV7-4	TGTGCCAGCAGCAAGAGTATGGGTTGGCCTGACGCAACTAATGAAAAACTGTTTTTT	CASSKSMGWPDATNEKLFF
TRBD1	once	TRBJ1-1	TRBV13	TGTGCCAGCAGCTTAGAGGGGGACAGGGACACTGAAGCTTTCTTT	CASSLEGDRDTEAFF
NA	few	TRBJ1-2	TRBV6-5	TGTGCCAGCAGTCCATCTCCGGGGATTGCTGGCTACACCTTC	CASSPSPGIAGYTF
NA	NA	TRBJ2-1	TRBV21-1	TGTGCCAGCAGCAAACGGGGGAGCTCCTACAATGAGCAGTTCTTC	CASSKRGSSYNEQFF
TRBD1	NA	TRBJ1-5	TRBV9	TGTGCCAGCAACTTTCGACAGGGAAAGAAGCAGCCCCAGCATTTT	CASNFRQGKKQPQHF
NA	few	TRBJ2-1	TRBV10-3	TGTGCCATCATGGGACTCGACAATGAGCAGTTCTTC	CAIMGLDNEQFF
TRBD1	NA	TRBJ2-4	TRBV6-1	TGTGCCAGCAGTGACGGATGGGACAGGGAAAACATTCAGTACTTC	CASSDGWDRENIQYF
TRBD1	NA	TRBJ2-3	TRBV6-1	TGTGCCAGCAGTGAAACCCCCCGCGGACAGGGGAGGGCAGATACGCAGTATTTT	CASSETPRGQGRADTQYF
TRBD1	NA	TRBJ2-5	TRBV6-5	TGTGCCAGCAGTTACTCAATGACAGGGGGGATGAAGACCCAGTACTTC	CASSYSMTGGMKTQYF
TRBD2	NA	TRBJ2-7	TRBV5-1	TGCGCCAGCAGCTTGGAGGCGGGAGGACTTTACGAGCAGTACTTC	CASSLEAGGLYEQYF
TRBD2	NA	TRBJ2-1	TRBV6-5	TGTGCCAGCAGTACCGGGACTAGGACCAATGAGCAGTTCTTC	CASSTGTRTNEQFF